The 31 T cell receptor beta chains reported below all come from one sample, sequenced in a study of blood T cells in healthy people across ages. A second PCR of roughly 7 to 11 cycles used a sample-barcoded 5' primer and a J-beta primer mix. From the 5' RACE reads, TCRdb called clonotypes with MiXCR, one entry per CDR3 protein. In the table there are hundreds of thousands of distinct CDR3 sequences, around 36% of which are singletons. The sequencing input was blood. These receptors came from a man between 18 and 29 years old in good health.

A remark on this clonotype: The junction shows a germline mismatch at one end, possibly a read error. CDR3 residues: CASSLPGAQGTQYF. The CDR3 region has the DNA TGTGCCAGCAGCTTACCAGGGGCCCAAGGGACCCAGTACTTC. V and J are TRBV7-2 and TRBJ2-5; possible D gene TRBD1, 6 bases. The CDR3 sequence is 14 residues long. The germline CDR1 and CDR2 sequences are SGHTA and FQGNSA.

The chain uses TRBV6-5 and TRBJ1-1, with D possibly matching TRBD1 (6 bases). V dropped 2 bases and J dropped 0 bases, with 25 bases sitting between them. This CDR3 has 20 amino acids. CDR1 and CDR2 (germline): MNHEY, SVGAGI. CDR3 sequence reads: CASSYPRTGGRGTLNTEAFF. CDR3 in DNA: TGTGCCAGCAGTTACCCCAGAACGGGGGGGCGAGGGACTCTGAACACTGAAGCTTTCTTT.

This clonotype was seen once. The gene calls are TRBV10-3 and TRBJ2-1; D is perhaps TRBD1 (6 bases). V shed 5 bases and J shed 6 bases, with 11 bases lying between them. Germline lookup yields CDR1 ENHRY and CDR2 SYGVKD. CDR3 length equals 13 residues. The CDR3 sequence is CAISTGTPNEQFF. DNA of the CDR3: TGTGCCATCAGTACCGGGACACCCAATGAGCAGTTCTTC.

As for this clonotype: This could be a read error, since a much larger clone is one nucleotide away. This chain connects TRBV14 to TRBJ1-5, with D perhaps matching TRBD1 (6 bases). Germline-derived CDR1 and CDR2 are SGHDN and FVKESK. There are 13 residues in the CDR3. The CDR3: CAGSRTDMGPQHF. CDR3 DNA: TGTGCCGGCAGCCGGACAGATATGGGACCCCAGCATTTT. The whole variable domain, remainder taken from reference TRBV14 and TRBJ1-5, is EAGVTQFPSHSVIEKGQTVTLRCDPISGHDNLYWYRRVMGKEIKFLLHFVKESKQDESGMPNNRFLAERTGGTYSTLKVQPAELEDSGVYFCAGSRTDMGPQHFGDGTRLSIL.

The table lists this clonotype with a few counts. The V and J genes are TRBV7-2 and TRBJ1-2; D remains unclear. The CDR3 is 16 residues long. Trimming shortened V by 0 bases and J by 4 bases, and 15 bases separated the two germline ends. CDR1 and CDR2 (germline): SGHTA, FQGNSA. The DNA of the CDR3 is TGTGCCAGCAGCTTAGCGGATGCGGCACTCACCTATGGCTACACCTTC. Its protein product is CASSLADAALTYGYTF.

V usage is TRBV12-3 or TRBV12-4 and J usage is TRBJ1-1; D is unresolved. Trimming left V 5 bases short and J 1 base short, with 8 bases between. The CDR3 spans 13 residues. CDR3 nucleotide sequence: TGTGCCAGCAGTGTGCAGACGAACACTGAAGCTTTCTTT. Translated, it gives CASSVQTNTEAFF.

A word on this clonotype: At one of its ends the junction is not consistent with the germline gene, which may arise from a read error. V gene TRBV6-1 combines with J gene TRBJ2-7; the D is unclear. The J call could be wrong; TRBJ2-5 is a better fit for the DNA end. CDR1 and CDR2 (germline): MNHNS, SASEGT. This CDR3 has 13 amino acids. CDR3 in DNA: TGTGCCAGCAGCCCTCCCCACCAAGGGACCCAGTACTTC. Translation gives CASSPPHQGTQYF.

This chain connects TRBV6-6 to TRBJ2-3; TRBD2 matches 10 bases. Germline V gene data show CDR1 as MNHNY and CDR2 as SVGAGI (reference sequence). The V segment lost 3 bases and the J segment 4 bases; nucleotides outside the gene matches: 4. The CDR3 spans 15 residues. CDR3 amino acids: CASSYLGLAADTQYF. DNA for the CDR3: TGTGCCAGCAGTTATCTCGGACTAGCGGCAGATACGCAGTATTTT.

This clonotype occurred a few times. The chain combines TRBV5-4 with TRBJ1-5; tentative D call: TRBD1 (6 bases). Trimming stripped 1 base from V and 4 bases from J, with 15 bases between. The CDR3 length is 16 residues. CDR1 and CDR2 (germline): SGHNT, YYREEE (reference sequence). CDR3 loop: CASSLSEGGNNQPQHF. CDR3 sequence (DNA): TGTGCCAGCAGCTTGAGTGAAGGGGGAAATAATCAGCCCCAGCATTTT.

This clonotype was detected many times. This rearrangement joins TRBV6-6 to TRBJ1-5, with 9 bases matching TRBD1. Germline values: CDR1 MNHNY, CDR2 SVGAGI (reference sequence). This CDR3 has 14 residues. The V and J ends lost 2 bases and 7 bases, in that order; junction bases with no gene match: 3. CDR3 nucleotide sequence: TGTGCCAGCAGTTACGGACAGGGGAGCCAGCCCCAGCATTTT. Its protein is CASSYGQGSQPQHF.

This clonotype occurred many times. The gene calls are TRBV29-1 and TRBJ2-3; D is undetermined. With 0 bases removed from V and 3 bases from J, the gap between germline ends came to 16 bases. The CDR3 is 16 residues long. Germline CDR1 and CDR2: SQVTM and ANQGSEA. The CDR3: CSVEDPYRTGTDTQYF. The CDR3 coding sequence is TGCAGCGTTGAAGATCCCTATCGCACGGGTACAGATACGCAGTATTTT.

This chain links TRBV20-1 with TRBJ2-1; unclear D gene. The ends were cut back, 0 bases at V and 0 bases at J, with 9 bases in the middle. The germline V gene encodes CDR1 DFQATT and CDR2 SNEGSKA (reference sequence). The CDR3 has 15 amino acids. The CDR3 DNA follows: TGCAGTGCTAGAGAAGAGTACCGCTCCTACAATGAGCAGTTCTTC. It is translated as CSAREEYRSYNEQFF.

This clonotype has at least ten counts. This chain connects TRBV5-1 to TRBJ2-3; D is uncertain. The ends were cut back, 0 bases at V and 0 bases at J, with 11 bases in the middle. The CDR3 loop spans 16 amino acids. CDR1 and CDR2 from the germline V gene are SGHRS and YFSETQ. This chain's CDR3 is CASSLGLTPSTDTQYF. CDR3 coding DNA: TGCGCCAGCAGCTTGGGACTGACCCCCAGCACAGATACGCAGTATTTT.

This clonotype came up a few times. The chain carries TRBV2 and TRBJ2-2, with TRBD1 matching 8 bases. The CDR3 runs to 14 residues. Trimming removed 7 bases from V and 5 bases from J; junction bases left unmatched: 6. CDR1 and CDR2 from the germline V gene are SNHLY and FYNNEI. The CDR3 spells CASKAQGATGELFF. The CDR3 bases are TGTGCCAGCAAGGCGCAGGGGGCTACCGGGGAGCTGTTTTTT.

The J gene is TRBJ1-1, the V gene TRBV12-3 or TRBV12-4; D unclear. The CDR3 runs to 13 residues. V was clipped by 9 bases and J by 1 base, with 12 bases between them. DNA for the CDR3: TGTGCCAGAGCGGACGGTACGAACACTGAAGCTTTCTTT. This encodes CARADGTNTEAFF.

Concerning this clonotype: A much larger clonotype is one base distant, so this may be a read error. The chain is built from TRBV6-5 and TRBJ2-5, with D tentatively TRBD2 (7 bases). CDR3 length: 13 residues. In germline, CDR1 is MNHEY, CDR2 SVGAGI. The V and J ends lost 4 bases and 7 bases respectively, with 13 bases between them. DNA of the CDR3: TGTGCCAGCAGTTCCCGGGGGGCCGGGACCCAGTACTTC. Translating it yields CASSSRGAGTQYF.

The chain employs TRBV7-2 and TRBJ2-1, with a possible D match to TRBD2 (6 bases). Germline-derived CDR1 and CDR2 are SGHTA and FQGNSA. V lost 0 bases and J lost 5, with 17 bases in between. The CDR3 extends over 17 amino acids. CDR3 sequence (DNA): TGTGCCAGCAGCTTAGCGATCCGGCCAGGGAGGAACAATGAGCAGTTCTTC. This codes for CASSLAIRPGRNNEQFF.

The rearrangement joins TRBV6-1 to TRBJ1-1; D not resolved. Germline-derived CDR1 and CDR2 are MNHNS and SASEGT. V lost 4 bases to trimming and J lost 0 bases, with 6 bases between them. This CDR3 has 13 amino acids. The CDR3 loop is CASSGLMNTEAFF. For the CDR3, the DNA is TGTGCCAGCAGTGGGCTGATGAACACTGAAGCTTTCTTT.

The chain uses TRBV6-2 or TRBV6-3 and TRBJ1-3; no firm D call. The V end was cut by 5 bases, the J end by 0 bases, with 17 bases between. CDR1 MNHEY and CDR2 SVGEGT come from the germline V gene. The CDR3 is made up of 17 amino acids. The CDR3 reads CASSITTPTSSGNTIYF. Here the CDR3 DNA reads TGTGCCAGCAGTATTACGACGCCTACAAGCTCTGGAAACACCATATATTTT.

This clonotype was seen ten or more times. The chain recombines TRBV4-3 with TRBJ2-7; D is perhaps TRBD1 (9 bases). This CDR3 is 17 amino acids long. V lost 0 bases and J lost 4, with 19 bases in between. CDR1 and CDR2 (germline): LGHNA, YSLEER. The CDR3 is CASSQDNGRDRAYEQYF. The CDR3 DNA sequence: TGCGCCAGCAGCCAAGATAACGGGAGGGACAGGGCGTACGAGCAGTACTTC.

This clonotype was seen only once. This rearrangement joins TRBV5-1 to TRBJ1-1, with D hard to call. The CDR3 covers 14 residues. Germline V lookup: CDR1 SGHRS, CDR2 YFSETQ. Deletions cut 4 bases from V and 4 bases from J, with 14 bases between. CDR3 sequence: CASSTSSIGTEAFF. The CDR3 region has the DNA TGCGCCAGCAGCACTTCGTCCATCGGCACTGAAGCTTTCTTT.

This clonotype was observed many times. This chain links TRBV9 with TRBJ1-2, with a weak D call TRBD1 (6 bases). Trimming took off 3 bases at V and 4 bases at J, with 16 bases between the two ends. The CDR3 contains 15 residues. In germline, CDR1 is SGDLS, CDR2 YYNGEE. For the CDR3, the DNA is TGTGCCAGCAGCGCCCCCCCAGGGGTACCCTATGGCTACACCTTC. This translates into CASSAPPGVPYGYTF. Variable domain in full (rest from reference TRBV9 and TRBJ1-2): DSGVTQTPKHLITATGQRVTLRCSPRSGDLSVYWYQQSLDQGLQFLIQYYNGEERAKGNILERFSAQQFPDLHSELNLSSLELGDSALYFCASSAPPGVPYGYTFGSGTRLTVV.

This clonotype turned up a few times. The chain uses TRBV12-3 or TRBV12-4 and TRBJ1-3; D call uncertain. CDR3 length: 14 residues. With 7 bases removed from V and 0 bases from J, the gap between germline ends came to 10 bases. CDR3: CASTTRSSGNTIYF. The CDR3, as DNA: TGTGCCAGCACTACACGGAGCTCTGGAAACACCATATATTTT.

The chain links TRBV30 to TRBJ2-1; the D gene could be TRBD1 or TRBD2 (5 bases each). CDR3 size: 13 residues. Trimming left V 5 bases short and J 5 bases short, with 13 bases between. Germline V CDR1 and CDR2: GTSNPN, SVGIG (reference sequence). This CDR3 reads CAWEGRSHNEQFF. The CDR3 DNA reads as TGTGCCTGGGAGGGGAGATCCCACAATGAGCAGTTCTTC. Looking up the rest from reference TRBV30 and TRBJ2-1 gives the full variable domain: SQTIHQWPATLVQPVGSPLSLECTVEGTSNPNLYWYRQAAGRGLQLLFYSVGIGQISSEVPQNLSASRPQDRQFILSSKKLLLSDSGFYLCAWEGRSHNEQFFGPGTRLTVL.

CDR3 residues: CAISESLGTRSSYEQYF. The CDR3 region has the DNA TGTGCCATCAGTGAGTCGTTGGGGACAAGGAGCTCCTACGAGCAGTACTTC. The chain has TRBV10-3 and TRBJ2-7; perhaps TRBD1 as D (6 bases). Germline values: CDR1 ENHRY, CDR2 SYGVKD. The CDR3 is 17 residues long. Trimming cost V 0 bases and J 0 bases, with 15 bases left between them.

The chain uses TRBV5-8 and TRBJ1-1; D remains ambiguous. CDR3 length: 14 amino acids. V lost 3 bases to trimming and J lost 4 bases, with 13 bases between them. The germline V gene has CDR1 SGHTS and CDR2 YDEGEE. The CDR3 is CASSSGHDLTEAFF. CDR3 sequence (DNA): TGTGCCAGCAGCTCGGGCCATGATCTCACTGAAGCTTTCTTT.

The table lists this clonotype with a few counts. The chain couples TRBV4-3 to TRBJ1-2; the D gene is possibly TRBD1 (6 bases). Germline V lookup: CDR1 LGHNA, CDR2 YSLEER. The CDR3 loop spans 16 amino acids. Between the trimmed V and J ends, which lost 1 base and 3 bases, there was a span of 15 bases. The CDR3 here is CASSQGLTGIYYGYTF. CDR3 in DNA: TGCGCCAGCAGCCAAGGCCTTACAGGGATTTACTATGGCTACACCTTC.

This clonotype has only a few counts. The V and J genes are TRBV29-1 and TRBJ2-2, with TRBD1 as a possible D gene (5 bases). V lost 6 bases, J lost 5 bases, and 13 bases lay in between. CDR1 and CDR2 from the germline V gene are SQVTM and ANQGSEA. There are 13 residues in the CDR3. The CDR3 DNA reads TGCAGCGTGGGGCAGGGCTCGACCGGGGAGCTGTTTTTT. Translated: CSVGQGSTGELFF.

This clonotype has a count of ten or more. The V and J genes are TRBV20-1 and TRBJ1-2; no clear D. V lost 0 bases, J lost 4 bases, and 15 bases lay in between. The CDR3 is 15 amino acids. CDR1 DFQATT and CDR2 SNEGSKA come from the germline V gene (reference sequence). The CDR3 sequence is CSARDPSRWGYGYTF. In DNA form, the CDR3 reads TGCAGTGCTAGAGATCCTTCCCGGTGGGGCTATGGCTACACCTTC.

This clonotype was picked up a small number of times. V is TRBV15 and J is TRBJ2-7; D gene ambiguous. The CDR3 length is 15 residues. V was shortened by 3 bases and J by 0 bases, with 12 bases between the two germline ends. Germline CDR1 is LNHNV and CDR2 is YYDKDF (reference sequence). CDR3 sequence (DNA): TGTGCCACCAGCAGTGGAGCAGGAAACTCCTACGAGCAGTACTTC. Amino acids: CATSSGAGNSYEQYF.

The genes are TRBV20-1 and TRBJ1-1, with TRBD1 identical over 7 bases. This CDR3 is built from 15 residues. V trimming: 0 bases; J trimming: 6 bases; junction bases outside the gene matches: 10. Germline V gene lookup returns CDR1 DFQATT and CDR2 SNEGSKA (reference sequence). CDR3 residues: CSARDSTQGLPEAFF. CDR3 in DNA: TGCAGTGCTAGAGATTCAACACAGGGGTTGCCTGAAGCTTTCTTT.